This T cell receptor (beta chain) is drawn from a study of T cell repertoires in cytomegalovirus infection (dated 2019 in TCRdb). With respect to the entire study: Donor HLA type was relevant to the analysis, because carriage of CMV infection together with the matching HLA type was indicated by public TCR beta signatures. Summary of the overall study and its limitations: Cumulative frequency of public TCR beta family members discriminated carriers of CMV infection plus the relevant HLA type in this cohort and an independent roughly 330-donor cohort. The ex vivo response was dominated by HLA-C-restricted CMV-specific TCR beta clonotypes, which also provided the single most frequent clonotype in two of eight donors.

Comment on this clonotype: Its specific antigen is unknown. No much larger clone is present one base from it, and per-base qualities are unavailable.

These reads were obtained on an Illumina HiSeq 1500. TCRdb ran its own pipeline on the public reads, namely fastp trimming at Q25 and MiXCR clone calling, and kept in-frame beta chains. Rows matching on CDR3 protein sequence are summarized as one entry with the most common DNA and genes. Present in this sample are hundreds of thousands of distinct CDR3 sequences, less than 40% of which were seen just once. The top ten clones comprise about 2.8% of the sample. Reading from cysteine to phenylalanine, the CDR3 counts 16 amino acids. CDR3 DNA is the only sequence kept; it has 48 bases, read in frame from the first base. CDR1 and CDR2 (MGHRA, YSYEKL) derive from the germline V gene. The V and J ends are trimmed by 0 bases and 0 bases, leaving 11 bases between them.

The clonotype was recovered from a human donor in good health (CMV status not recorded). Some clones in this sample may be carry-over from other donors' samples. The sequencing input was PBMCs. The chain employs TRBV4-1 and TRBJ2-5, with the identity of the D gene unclear. The CDR3 protein sequence reads: CASSQDRGKYQETQYF. The base sequence is TGCGCCAGCAGCCAAGATCGCGGCAAGTACCAAGAGACCCAGTACTTC.